Reported below is one TCR beta chain. The data are from a study of blood T cell repertoires in COVID-19. This CDR3 has 15 amino acids. Germline assignment: CDR1 LGHDT and CDR2 YNNKEL (reference sequence). V was shortened by 5 bases and J by 5 bases, with 18 bases between the two germline ends. Clones were read by immunoSEQ multiplex PCR, and TCRdb kept only the in-frame ones, dropping some. The sample has about 75,000 clones; more than 75% are singletons. This TCR came from a human donor in a cohort sampled during active COVID-19. The chain joins TRBV3-1 (or the pseudogene TRBV3-2) to TRBJ1-1; maybe TRBD1 (5 bases). Sample: peripheral blood. The CDR3 loop is CASSFYSGVGTEAFF. CDR3 nucleotides: TGTGCCAGCAGCTTCTATTCGGGGGTCGGAACTGAAGCTTTCTTT.